This note documents a single T cell receptor beta chain sequence. Its antigen remains unidentified. These data are taken from a study of PD-1 blockade in classical Hodgkin lymphoma. Study-wide points: Nothing has yet pinned down what causes the repertoire differences, possibly disease activity or prior therapy. Significant TCR diversity gains by C4D1 occurred in CD4+ but not CD8+ cells. In newly diagnosed patients, baseline TCR diversity was reportedly below that of healthy donors. Newly diagnosed and completely responding patients shared comparable baseline diversity.

Germline-derived CDR1 and CDR2 are KGHSH and LQKENI. V dropped 2 bases and J dropped 4 bases, with 12 bases sitting between them. The CDR3 has 15 residues. Profiled with immunoSEQ multiplex PCR; TCRdb holds only in-frame clones, not every one. The sample includes roughly 97,000 clones, roughly 83% seen only once; the top ten take 10% to 15%. Relapse was seen in all patients after autologous stem cell transplantation, and brentuximab vedotin exposure was variable. This material consisted of peripheral blood mononuclear cells (PBMCs), taken at baseline. The chain has TRBV18 and TRBJ2-1, with a weak D call TRBD1 (6 bases). The TCR comes from a human donor with classical Hodgkin lymphoma. The CDR3 sequence: CASSPGQGSYNEQFF. The CDR3 region has the DNA TGTGCCAGCTCACCAGGGCAGGGGAGTTACAATGAGCAGTTCTTC.